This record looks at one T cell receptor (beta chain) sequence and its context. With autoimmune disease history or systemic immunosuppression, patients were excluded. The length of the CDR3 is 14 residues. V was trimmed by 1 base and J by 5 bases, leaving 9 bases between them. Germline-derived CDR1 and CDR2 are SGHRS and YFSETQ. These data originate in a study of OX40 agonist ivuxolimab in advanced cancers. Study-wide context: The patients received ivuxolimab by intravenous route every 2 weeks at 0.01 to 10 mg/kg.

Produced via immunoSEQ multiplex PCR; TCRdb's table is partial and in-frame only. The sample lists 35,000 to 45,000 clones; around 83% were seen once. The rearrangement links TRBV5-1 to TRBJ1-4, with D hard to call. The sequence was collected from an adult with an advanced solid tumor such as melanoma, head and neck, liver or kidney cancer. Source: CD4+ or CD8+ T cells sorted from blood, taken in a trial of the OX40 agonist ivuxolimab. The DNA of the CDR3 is TGCGCCAGCAGCTTGAACCTGCGAAATGAAAAACTGTTTTTT. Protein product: CASSLNLRNEKLFF. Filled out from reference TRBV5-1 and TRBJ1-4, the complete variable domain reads KAGVTQTPRYLIKTRGQQVTLSCSPISGHRSVSWYQQTPGQGLQFLFEYFSETQRNKGNFPGRFSGRQFSNSRSEMNVSTLELGDSALYLCASSLNLRNEKLFFGSGTQLSVL.